One and the same sample provided the 3 T cell receptor beta chains below, sequenced in a study of blood T cell repertoires in COVID-19 (dated by TCRdb to 2019 to 2021). Libraries came from the immunoSEQ multiplex PCR assay. TCRdb retrieved this table from immuneACCESS and kept in-frame rearrangements only. Not all clones are present; in checked studies, unresolved V genes account for under half, and no reason is known for the remainder. This sample has tens of thousands of clones in its table, and roughly nine tenths of those were observed once. Clones ranked in the top ten supply 1.5% to 2% of the sample. Specimen: peripheral blood. These receptors all stem from a man between 60 and 75 years old with acute or convalescent COVID-19.

V gene TRBV12-3 or TRBV12-4 combines with J gene TRBJ1-3; 7 nucleotides align to TRBD1. This CDR3 has 13 residues. Trimming took 3 bases from V and 14 from J; bases not matched to a gene: 10. This chain's CDR3 is CASSFSPGQTLYF. The CDR3 bases are TGTGCCAGCAGTTTTTCTCCGGGACAGACTCTATATTTT.

V is TRBV2 and J is TRBJ1-2, with no clear D. The ends were cut back, 1 base at V and 8 bases at J, with 20 bases in the middle. Looked up from germline, CDR1 is SNHLY and CDR2 is FYNNEI. This CDR3 is 16 amino acids long. In DNA form, the CDR3 reads TGTGCCAGCAGTGAAGGATGGGCGGCAAGCGGTATCGGCTACACCTTC. Translation gives CASSEGWAASGIGYTF.

The V and J genes are TRBV3-1 (or the pseudogene TRBV3-2) and TRBJ2-5; D perhaps matches TRBD1 (6 bases). The CDR3 has 13 residues. In germline, CDR1 is LGHDT, CDR2 YNNKEL (reference sequence). Trimming cost V 4 bases and J 7 bases, with 13 bases left between them. CDR3 nucleotides: TGTGCCAGCAGCCTACTCCCGACAGGGACCCAGTACTTC. Amino acid sequence: CASSLLPTGTQYF.